A single sample is the source of the 15 T cell receptor beta chains below, sequenced in a study of OX40 agonist ivuxolimab in advanced cancers. The library was built by means of the immunoSEQ multiplex PCR assay. Held by TCRdb, this immuneACCESS table contains in-frame sequences only and omits some clones. Under half of the omission traces to an unresolved V gene where checked; the cause of the rest is unknown. The sample contains about 65,000 clones, about nine tenths of them found a single time. Of the sample, 0.38% falls within the top ten clones. Sequencing used CD4+ or CD8+ T cells sorted from blood, obtained in a trial of the OX40 agonist ivuxolimab. The receptors derive from an adult with an advanced solid tumor such as melanoma, head and neck, liver or kidney cancer.

The genes are TRBV6-6 and TRBJ2-7; D is unclear. V was pared by 6 bases and J by 6 bases, with 21 bases between. Germline lookup yields CDR1 MNHNY and CDR2 SVGAGI (reference sequence). The CDR3 is 15 amino acids. CDR3 loop: CASSSDQEVVREQYF. For the CDR3, the DNA is TGTGCCAGCAGCTCCGACCAAGAAGTAGTACGCGAGCAGTACTTC.

V and J are TRBV6-1 and TRBJ2-5, with D perhaps TRBD1 or TRBD2 (5 bases each). The CDR3 spans 14 residues. Germline V gene lookup returns CDR1 MNHNS and CDR2 SASEGT. V dropped 5 bases and J dropped 5 bases, with 15 bases sitting between them. The CDR3 nucleotides read TGTGCCAGCAGTCGGTCAGGTTGGGGGGAGACCCAGTACTTC. It encodes CASSRSGWGETQYF.

V and J are TRBV9 and TRBJ2-3; 10 nucleotides agree with TRBD2. Germline V CDR1 and CDR2: SGDLS, YYNGEE. The CDR3 consists of 16 residues. The V and J ends lost 2 bases and 0 bases, in that order; junction bases with no gene match: 3. The CDR3 protein is CASSVRTSGSTDTQYF. The CDR3 DNA sequence: TGTGCCAGCAGCGTGAGGACTAGCGGTAGCACAGATACGCAGTATTTT. Filled out from reference TRBV9 and TRBJ2-3, the complete variable domain reads DSGVTQTPKHLITATGQRVTLRCSPRSGDLSVYWYQQSLDQGLQFLIQYYNGEERAKGNILERFSAQQFPDLHSELNLSSLELGDSALYFCASSVRTSGSTDTQYFGPGTRLTVL.

The chain is built from TRBV7-2 and TRBJ1-2, with no clear D. The CDR3 has 14 residues. Trimming cost V 4 bases and J 2 bases, with 11 bases left between them. Germline lookup yields CDR1 SGHTA and CDR2 FQGNSA. CDR3 region: CASSYGQINYGYTF. CDR3 DNA sequence: TGTGCCAGCAGCTACGGTCAGATCAACTATGGCTACACCTTC.

The gene calls are TRBV5-4 and TRBJ2-3, with a tentative D call TRBD2 (6 bases). Germline CDR1 and CDR2: SGHNT and YYREEE (reference sequence). Trimming shortened V by 4 bases and J by 2 bases, and 17 bases separated the two germline ends. The CDR3 totals 16 residues. Written as DNA, the CDR3 is TGTGCCAGCAGCCCGGGCTCTCGGGGGAACACAGATACGCAGTATTTT. Residues: CASSPGSRGNTDTQYF.

The chain employs TRBV5-1 and TRBJ1-1; the D gene is possibly TRBD1 (5 bases). Germline lookup yields CDR1 SGHRS and CDR2 YFSETQ. The CDR3 runs 14 residues. The V end lost 7 bases, the J end lost 1 base, and 14 bases lay between the germline ends. The CDR3 reads CASALGGGNTEAFF. CDR3 nucleotides: TGCGCCAGCGCCCTTGGGGGGGGGAACACTGAAGCTTTCTTT. Supplemented by reference TRBV5-1 and TRBJ1-1, the full variable domain reads KAGVTQTPRYLIKTRGQQVTLSCSPISGHRSVSWYQQTPGQGLQFLFEYFSETQRNKGNFPGRFSGRQFSNSRSEMNVSTLELGDSALYLCASALGGGNTEAFFGQGTRLTVV.

V usage is TRBV4-3 and J usage is TRBJ2-7; D is possibly TRBD1 or TRBD2 (6 bases each). With 2 bases removed from V and 3 bases from J, the gap between germline ends came to 11 bases. CDR1 and CDR2 from the germline V gene are LGHNA and YSLEER. The CDR3 has 14 residues. The CDR3 loop is CASSQSGAFYEQYF. DNA for the CDR3: TGCGCCAGCAGCCAATCGGGGGCGTTCTACGAGCAGTACTTC.

V is TRBV11-3 and J is TRBJ2-3; TRBD1 matches 8 bases. Germline CDR1 and CDR2: SGHNT and YENEEA. V lost 3 bases and J lost 4; bases outside the gene matches: 12. The CDR3 is 17 residues long. The CDR3 reads CASSFGTAGGLPDTQYF. The CDR3 nucleotides are TGTGCCAGCAGCTTCGGGACCGCAGGGGGCTTACCAGATACGCAGTATTTT.

The chain couples TRBV4-2 to TRBJ2-1, with D possibly TRBD2 on 5 matching bases. The CDR3 covers 14 residues. Trimming stripped 2 bases from V and 15 bases from J, with 20 bases between. The germline CDR1 and CDR2 sequences are LGHNA and YNFKEQ. Here the CDR3 reads CASSQTQLASTPFF. Written as DNA, the CDR3 is TGTGCCAGCAGCCAAACCCAGCTAGCCTCGACACCGTTCTTC.

The chain employs TRBV25-1 and TRBJ1-4; TRBD1 matches 9 bases. Trimming at V came to 3 bases and at J to 3 bases, leaving 5 bases not matched to a gene. The germline gives CDR1 MGHDK, CDR2 SYGVNS. The CDR3 has 16 amino acids. The CDR3 reads CASSDPQGASNEKLFF. CDR3 sequence (DNA): TGTGCCAGCAGTGATCCACAGGGGGCATCTAATGAAAAACTGTTTTTT.

The rearrangement joins TRBV18 to TRBJ1-2; 7 bases align to TRBD1. Germline CDR1 reads KGHSH; CDR2 reads LQKENI. The CDR3 extends over 16 amino acids. The V and J ends lost 0 bases and 3 bases, in that order; junction bases with no gene match: 7. CDR3 DNA: TGTGCCAGCTCACCACCAGGGTCAGGGGGAGACTATGGCTACACCTTC. It yields the protein CASSPPGSGGDYGYTF.

This chain joins TRBV6-5 and TRBJ2-5; D ambiguous. Germline CDR1 reads MNHEY; CDR2 reads SVGAGI. V was cut by 0 bases and J by 8 bases, with 13 bases left in between. This CDR3 spans 14 amino acids. The CDR3 sequence is CASSYSWQVITQYF. The CDR3 DNA follows: TGTGCCAGCAGTTACTCTTGGCAGGTCATAACCCAGTACTTC.

This chain uses TRBV7-2 with TRBJ1-2, with unresolved D. Trimming took 1 base from V and 0 from J, leaving 12 bases between them. CDR3 length: 16 residues. Germline CDR1 and CDR2: SGHTA and FQGNSA. DNA for the CDR3: TGTGCCAGCAGCTTAGGGGCGGGCCGAGCTAACTATGGCTACACCTTC. Its translation: CASSLGAGRANYGYTF.

The genes are TRBV19 and TRBJ2-5; TRBD2 matches at 11 bases. V was clipped by 5 bases and J by 4 bases; unmatched bases: 15. The CDR3 is made up of 18 amino acids. Germline-derived CDR1 and CDR2 are LNHDA and SQIVND (reference sequence). DNA of the CDR3: TGTGCCAGTAGTGATCTAGCGGGGGGAACTTTTTTCGGAGAGACCCAGTACTTC. Its translation is CASSDLAGGTFFGETQYF.

V is TRBV5-8 and J is TRBJ1-1, with D tentatively TRBD1 (5 bases). There are 14 residues in the CDR3. V dropped 3 bases and J dropped 2 bases, with 11 bases sitting between them. CDR1 SGHTS and CDR2 YDEGEE come from the germline V gene. The CDR3 here is CASSWRQRNTEAFF. DNA for the CDR3: TGTGCCAGCAGCTGGAGACAGAGAAACACTGAAGCTTTCTTT.